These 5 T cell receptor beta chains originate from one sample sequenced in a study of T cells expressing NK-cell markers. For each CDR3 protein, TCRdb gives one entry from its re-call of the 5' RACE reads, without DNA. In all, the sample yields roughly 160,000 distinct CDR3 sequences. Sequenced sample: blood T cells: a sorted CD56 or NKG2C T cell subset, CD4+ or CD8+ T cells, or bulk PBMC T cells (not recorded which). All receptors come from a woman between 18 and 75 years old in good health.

The CDR3 reads CASGARLVGTDTQYF. The V call is TRBV12-5, the J call TRBJ2-3; without DNA, the TCRdb call of TRBD2 cannot be checked. The CDR3 runs to 15 residues. Germline CDR1 is LGHNT and CDR2 is FRNRAP.

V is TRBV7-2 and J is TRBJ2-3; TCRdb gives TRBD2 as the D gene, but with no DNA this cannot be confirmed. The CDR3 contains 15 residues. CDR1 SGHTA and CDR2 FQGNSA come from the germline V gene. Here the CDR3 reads CASSSGGTSTDTQYF.

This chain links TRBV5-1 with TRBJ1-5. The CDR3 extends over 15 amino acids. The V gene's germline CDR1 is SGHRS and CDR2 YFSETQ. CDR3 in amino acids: CASSLGSPSNQPQHF.

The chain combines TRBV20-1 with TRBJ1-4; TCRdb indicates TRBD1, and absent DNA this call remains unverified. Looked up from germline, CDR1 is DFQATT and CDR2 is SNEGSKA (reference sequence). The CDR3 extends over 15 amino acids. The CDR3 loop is CSASSGPGKGEKLFF.

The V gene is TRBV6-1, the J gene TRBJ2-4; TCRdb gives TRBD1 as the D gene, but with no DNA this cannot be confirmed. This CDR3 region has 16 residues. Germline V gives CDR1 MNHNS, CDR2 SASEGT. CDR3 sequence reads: CASSPRDRQGADIQYF.